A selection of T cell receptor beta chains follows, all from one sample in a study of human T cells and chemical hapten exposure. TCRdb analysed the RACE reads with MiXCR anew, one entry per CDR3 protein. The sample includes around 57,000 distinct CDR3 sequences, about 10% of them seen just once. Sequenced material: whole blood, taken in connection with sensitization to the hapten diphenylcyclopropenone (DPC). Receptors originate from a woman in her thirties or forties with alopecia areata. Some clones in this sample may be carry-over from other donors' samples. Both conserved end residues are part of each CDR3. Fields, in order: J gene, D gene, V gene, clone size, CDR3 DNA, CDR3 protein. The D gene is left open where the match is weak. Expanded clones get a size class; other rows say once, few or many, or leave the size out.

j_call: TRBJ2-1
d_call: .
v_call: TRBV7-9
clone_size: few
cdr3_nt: TGTGCCAGCAGCTTAATCGTCGGGACTTTCAATGAGCAGTTCTTC
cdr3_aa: CASSLIVGTFNEQFF

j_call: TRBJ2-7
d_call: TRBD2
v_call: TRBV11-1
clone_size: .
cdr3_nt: TGTGTCAGCAGCGGGAGAGGGCTCTACGAGCAGTACTTC
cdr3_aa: CVSSGRGLYEQYF

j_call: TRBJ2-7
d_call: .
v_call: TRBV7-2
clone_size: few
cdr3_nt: TGTGCCAGCAGCTTAGCGCCCGGCAAGGCATACGAGCAGTACTTC
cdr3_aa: CASSLAPGKAYEQYF

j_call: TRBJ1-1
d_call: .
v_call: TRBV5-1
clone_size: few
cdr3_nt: TGCGCCAGCACCGAGGAGGGCACCCGGTGGATGAACACTGAAGCTTTCTTT
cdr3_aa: CASTEEGTRWMNTEAFF

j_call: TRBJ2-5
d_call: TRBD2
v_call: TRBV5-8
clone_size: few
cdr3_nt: TGTGCCAGCAGGCAACTTGGGGGGGTCGGCGGAGAGACCCAGTACTTC
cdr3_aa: CASRQLGGVGGETQYF

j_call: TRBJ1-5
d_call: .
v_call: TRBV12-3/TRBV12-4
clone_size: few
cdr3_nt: TGTGCCAGCAGTTTGAGGCAGGGAATTCAGCCCCAGCATTTT
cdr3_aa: CASSLRQGIQPQHF

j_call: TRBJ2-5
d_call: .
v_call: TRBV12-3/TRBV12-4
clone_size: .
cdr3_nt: TGTGCCAGCGGAAGGAACCAAGAGACCCAGTACTTC
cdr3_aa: CASGRNQETQYF

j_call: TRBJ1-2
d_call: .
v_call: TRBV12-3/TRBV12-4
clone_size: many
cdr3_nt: TGTGCCAGCAGTTTGCTGGGGGCAAAAGGCTACACCTTC
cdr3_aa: CASSLLGAKGYTF

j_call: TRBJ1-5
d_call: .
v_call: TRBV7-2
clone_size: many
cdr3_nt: TGTGCCAGCAGCTTACCCGGGACGCAAGATCAGCCCCAGCATTTT
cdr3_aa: CASSLPGTQDQPQHF

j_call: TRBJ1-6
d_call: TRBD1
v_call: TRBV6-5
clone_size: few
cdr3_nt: TGTGCCAGCAGTTCAACGGACAGGGGAAATTCACCCCTCCACTTT
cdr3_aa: CASSSTDRGNSPLHF

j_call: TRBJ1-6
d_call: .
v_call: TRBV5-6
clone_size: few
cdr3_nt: TGTGCCAGCAGCTTGCGAAGGCAGGGCCATACTTCACCCCTCCACTTT
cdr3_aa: CASSLRRQGHTSPLHF

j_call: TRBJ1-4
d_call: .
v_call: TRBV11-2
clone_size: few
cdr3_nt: TGTGCCAGCAGCTTAGATGGTCCCGGGGGTTATGAAAAACTGTTTTTT
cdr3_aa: CASSLDGPGGYEKLFF

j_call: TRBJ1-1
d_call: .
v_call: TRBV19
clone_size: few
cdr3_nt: TGTGCCAGTAGTATCGCTTTGGTGGGACGGAACACTGAAGCTTTCTTT
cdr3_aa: CASSIALVGRNTEAFF

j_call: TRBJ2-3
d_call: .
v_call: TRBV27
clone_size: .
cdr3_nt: TGTGCCAGCAGTTTAGGGTCTGGTATGCAGTATTTT
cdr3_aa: CASSLGSGMQYF

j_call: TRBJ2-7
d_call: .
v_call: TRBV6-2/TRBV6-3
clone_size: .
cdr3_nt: TGTGCCAGCAGGACAGTGGGCGAGCAGTACTTC
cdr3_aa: CASRTVGEQYF

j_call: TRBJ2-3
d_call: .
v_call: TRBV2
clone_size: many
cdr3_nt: TGTGCCAGCAGGCTCCTAGCAAGAGATACGCAGTATTTT
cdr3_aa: CASRLLARDTQYF

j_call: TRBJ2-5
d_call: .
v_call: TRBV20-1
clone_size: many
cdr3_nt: TGCAGTGCTAGCCGAACCGAGGGAAGCCTTCAAGAGACCCAGTACTTC
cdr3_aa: CSASRTEGSLQETQYF

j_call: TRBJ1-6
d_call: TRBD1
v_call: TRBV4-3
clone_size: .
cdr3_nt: TGCGCCAGCAGCCAAGTGACAGGGCGTAATTCACCCCTCCACTTT
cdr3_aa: CASSQVTGRNSPLHF

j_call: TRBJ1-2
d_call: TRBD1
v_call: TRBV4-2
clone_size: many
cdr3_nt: TGTGCCAGCAGGCGACCGGGACAGGGGGCAAGAGGCTACACCTTC
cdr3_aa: CASRRPGQGARGYTF

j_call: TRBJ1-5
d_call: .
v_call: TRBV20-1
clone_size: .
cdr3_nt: TGCAGTGCTAGAGATAAGTATCAGCCCCAGCATTTT
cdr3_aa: CSARDKYQPQHF

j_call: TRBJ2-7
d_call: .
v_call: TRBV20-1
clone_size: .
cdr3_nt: TGCAGTGCTAGTGGCGGGGCTAACTACGAGCAGTACTTC
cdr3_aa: CSASGGANYEQYF

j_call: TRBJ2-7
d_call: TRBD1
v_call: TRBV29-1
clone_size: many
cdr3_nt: TGCAGCGCTGGGGACAGGACATCCTACGAGCAGTACTTC
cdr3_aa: CSAGDRTSYEQYF

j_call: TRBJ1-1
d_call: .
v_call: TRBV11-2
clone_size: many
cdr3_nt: TGTGCCAGCAGCCCTCTGACTCGGACTGAAGCTTTCTTT
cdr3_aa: CASSPLTRTEAFF

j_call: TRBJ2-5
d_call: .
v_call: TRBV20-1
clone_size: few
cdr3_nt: TGCAGTGCTAGCGGAGGGGCGGAGACCCAGTACTTC
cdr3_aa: CSASGGAETQYF

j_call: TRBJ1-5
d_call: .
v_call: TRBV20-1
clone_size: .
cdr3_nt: TGCAGTGCCACCCCTGGGCCTGTGGGCAATCAGCCCCAGCATTTT
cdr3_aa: CSATPGPVGNQPQHF

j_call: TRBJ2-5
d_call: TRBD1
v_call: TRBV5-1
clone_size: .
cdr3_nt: TGCGCCAGCAGCCGGCGGGTCGGGACAGGCGCCAGGGAGACCCAGTACTTC
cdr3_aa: CASSRRVGTGARETQYF

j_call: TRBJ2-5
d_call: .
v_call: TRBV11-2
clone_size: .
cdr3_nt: TGTGCCAGCGGAAAGCTAATGGGGGGAGAGACCCAGTACTTC
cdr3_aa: CASGKLMGGETQYF

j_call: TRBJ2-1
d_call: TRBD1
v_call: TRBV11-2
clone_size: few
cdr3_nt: TGTGCCAGCAGCTTCGGGACAGACTACAATGAGCGGTTCTTC
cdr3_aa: CASSFGTDYNERFF

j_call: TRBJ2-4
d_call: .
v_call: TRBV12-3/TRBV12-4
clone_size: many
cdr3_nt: TGTGCCAGCACCACGAGCGGAGAACAGTACTTC
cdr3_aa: CASTTSGEQYF

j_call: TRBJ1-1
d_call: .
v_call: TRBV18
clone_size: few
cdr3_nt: TGTGCCAGCTCACCACTCGGGGAGGTGAACACTGAAGCTTTCTTT
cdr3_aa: CASSPLGEVNTEAFF

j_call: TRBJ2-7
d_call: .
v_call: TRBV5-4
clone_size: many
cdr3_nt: TGTGCCAGCAGCTTGGCAGGGTCGCAGCGAGGGCAGTACTTC
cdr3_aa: CASSLAGSQRGQYF

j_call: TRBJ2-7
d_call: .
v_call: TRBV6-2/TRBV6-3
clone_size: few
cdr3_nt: TGTGCCAGCACGTGGTCGGCAGGGAGGTCAGACGAGCAGTACTTC
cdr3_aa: CASTWSAGRSDEQYF

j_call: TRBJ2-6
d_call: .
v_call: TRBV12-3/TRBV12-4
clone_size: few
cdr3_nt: TGTGCCAGCAGTTTAAGCGTAGGGCAGTCGGGGGCCAACGTCCTGACTTTC
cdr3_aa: CASSLSVGQSGANVLTF

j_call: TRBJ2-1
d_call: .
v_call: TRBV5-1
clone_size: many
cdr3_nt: TGCGCCAGCTCGCGGGACACGAATAACAATGAGCAGTTCTTC
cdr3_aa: CASSRDTNNNEQFF

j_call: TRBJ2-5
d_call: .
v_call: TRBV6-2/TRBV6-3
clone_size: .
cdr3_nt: TGTGCCAGCAGTTACCTCGTGGAAAAAGGAGGCCAAGAGACCCAGTACTTC
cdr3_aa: CASSYLVEKGGQETQYF

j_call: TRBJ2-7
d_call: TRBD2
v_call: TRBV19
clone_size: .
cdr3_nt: TGTGCCAGTACCAAGGGACTAGCAGGGACGGGGGAGCAGTACTTC
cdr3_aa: CASTKGLAGTGEQYF

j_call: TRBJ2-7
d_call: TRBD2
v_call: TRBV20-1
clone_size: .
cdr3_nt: TGCAGTGCTAGAGATATATTCGGAGCGGGAGAACCCTACGAGCAGTACTTC
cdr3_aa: CSARDIFGAGEPYEQYF

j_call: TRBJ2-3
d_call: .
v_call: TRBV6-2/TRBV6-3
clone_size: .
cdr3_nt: TGTGCCAGTTCGGGACTCCGCACAGATACGCAGTATTTT
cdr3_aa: CASSGLRTDTQYF

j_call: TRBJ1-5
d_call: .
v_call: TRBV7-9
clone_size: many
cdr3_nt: TGTGCCAGTGCTGTAAGCAATCAGCCCCAGCATTTT
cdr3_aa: CASAVSNQPQHF

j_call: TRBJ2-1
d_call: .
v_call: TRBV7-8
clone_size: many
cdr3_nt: TGTGCCAGCAGCTCCCATCAATCCGTCGGGACGCCGAACTTC
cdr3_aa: CASSSHQSVGTPNF

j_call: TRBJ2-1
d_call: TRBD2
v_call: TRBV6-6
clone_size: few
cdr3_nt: TGTGCCAGCACTTACGGACTAGCGAGGGGTTCCTACAATGAGCAGTTCTTC
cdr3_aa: CASTYGLARGSYNEQFF

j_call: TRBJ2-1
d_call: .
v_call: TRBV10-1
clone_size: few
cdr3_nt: TGCGCCAGCAGTGAGTCGGTTCCCGCTAGCGTCAATGAGCAGTTCTTC
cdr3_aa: CASSESVPASVNEQFF

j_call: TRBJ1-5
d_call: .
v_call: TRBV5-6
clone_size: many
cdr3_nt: TGTGCCAGCAGCTTGGAAGGCAGGGCTGTTGGCAATCAGCCCCAGCATTTT
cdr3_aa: CASSLEGRAVGNQPQHF

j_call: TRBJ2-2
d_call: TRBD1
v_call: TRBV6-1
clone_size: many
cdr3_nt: TGTGCCAGCGGTCGGACAGGGGACACCGGGGAGCTGTTTTTT
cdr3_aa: CASGRTGDTGELFF

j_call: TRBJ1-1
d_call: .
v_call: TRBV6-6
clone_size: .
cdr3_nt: TGTGCCAGCAGGGCCGGGCCCCCCATGAACACTGAAGCTTTCTTT
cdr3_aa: CASRAGPPMNTEAFF

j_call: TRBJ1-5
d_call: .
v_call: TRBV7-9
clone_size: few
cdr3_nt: TGTGCCAGCAGCTTAGTAGGGGATCAGCCCCAGCATTTT
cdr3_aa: CASSLVGDQPQHF

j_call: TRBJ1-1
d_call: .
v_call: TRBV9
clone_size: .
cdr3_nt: TGTGCCAGCAGCGCAACCGGGGGCCCTGCGGACACTGAAGCTTTCTTT
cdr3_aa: CASSATGGPADTEAFF

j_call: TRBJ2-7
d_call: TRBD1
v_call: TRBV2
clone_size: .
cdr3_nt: TGTGCCAGCAGTCGAACCGGGACAGGGGTGAAGAGTAGCTACGAGCAGTACTTC
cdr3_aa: CASSRTGTGVKSSYEQYF

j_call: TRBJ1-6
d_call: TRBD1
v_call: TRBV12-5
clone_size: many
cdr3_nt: TGTGCTAGTGGTTCGGGACAGGGTCATTCACCCCTCCACTTT
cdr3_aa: CASGSGQGHSPLHF

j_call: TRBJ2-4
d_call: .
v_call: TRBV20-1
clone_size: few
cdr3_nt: TGCAGTGCTAGTTCCGGGAGAACTTTAAACATTCAGTACTTC
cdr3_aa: CSASSGRTLNIQYF

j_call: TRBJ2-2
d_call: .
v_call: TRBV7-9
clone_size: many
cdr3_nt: TGTGCCAGCAGCCAGTCGGGCAGAGCTACTTCCGGGGAGCTGTTTTTT
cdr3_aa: CASSQSGRATSGELFF

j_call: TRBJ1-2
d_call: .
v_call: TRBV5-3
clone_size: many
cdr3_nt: TGTGCCAGAAGCTTACCGGGCTGCTATGGCTACACCTTC
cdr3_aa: CARSLPGCYGYTF

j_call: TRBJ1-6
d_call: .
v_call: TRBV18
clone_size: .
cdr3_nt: TGTGCCAGCTCATCGTTAACTCCCGTTGATTCACCCCTCCACTTT
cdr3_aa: CASSSLTPVDSPLHF

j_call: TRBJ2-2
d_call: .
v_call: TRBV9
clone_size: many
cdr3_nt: TGTGCCAGCAGCCCGACAGGAAACACCGGGGAGCTGTTTTTT
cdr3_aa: CASSPTGNTGELFF

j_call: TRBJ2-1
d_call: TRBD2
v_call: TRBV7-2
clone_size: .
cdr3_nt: TGTGCCAGCAGCTTGACTAGCGGGACCTACAATGAGCAGTTCTTC
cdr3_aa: CASSLTSGTYNEQFF